This T cell receptor (beta chain) stems from a study of patients and donors after allogeneic stem cell transplantation. TCRdb itself ran the RT-PCR reads through MiXCR, one entry per CDR3 protein. Among about 230,000 distinct CDR3 sequences listed, roughly an eighth were seen once. The table lists this clonotype with a few counts. Germline V gives CDR1 SGHTA, CDR2 FQGNSA. V trimming: 5 bases; J trimming: 7 bases; junction bases outside the gene matches: 15. The CDR3 consists of 17 residues. The source is a human donor who was either an allogeneic HSCT recipient or a stem cell or donor lymphocyte infusion donor (not recorded which). It is not recorded whose cells these are; they may come from a transplant donor. The source material was blood, either unsorted or a sorted T cell fraction (not recorded which). The gene calls are TRBV7-2 and TRBJ2-3; the match to TRBD2 covers 10 bases. In DNA, the CDR3 is TGTGCCAGCAGCAAAGACACAGCTAGCGGGGGTGGGAATACGCAGTATTTT. Amino acids: CASSKDTASGGGNTQYF. Variable domain in full (rest from reference TRBV7-2 and TRBJ2-3): GAGVSQSPSNKVTEKGKDVELRCDPISGHTALYWYRQSLGQGLEFLIYFQGNSAPDKSGLPSDRFSAERTGGSVSTLTIQRTQQEDSAVYLCASSKDTASGGGNTQYFGPGTRLTVL.